This T cell receptor (beta chain) was profiled in a study of Ad26.COV2.S vaccination and SARS-CoV-2 variants. The wider study: The donor belonged to the COV1001 Ad26.COV2.S trial arm. The study gave Ad26.COV2.S intramuscularly, once or twice 56 days apart.

Comments on this clone: Its antigen is currently unknown.

Noted treatment: around 19 received Ad26.COV2.S at low or high dose, single or two shots; about 5 received placebo; per-sample allocation not given. Following the first vaccine or placebo injection, samples were taken on day 63. An Ad26 vector carrying the Wuhan-strain SARS-CoV-2 spike served as the vaccine. After removal of 5 bases from V and 4 bases from J, the junction contained 11 bases not matched to a gene. The CDR3 totals 16 residues. CDR1 and CDR2 (germline): SGHVS, FNYEAQ. This table comes from immunoSEQ multiplex PCR, and its TCRdb copy is limited to in-frame clones, with some not included. The table shows over 200,000 clones, with approximately 90% occurring only once. Study results and limitations: The TCR breadth and depth analyses may have produced an underestimate of total T cell responses.

The chain employs TRBV7-6 and TRBJ2-7; 10 bases align to TRBD1. The sample in question was peripheral blood, obtained in a trial of Ad26.COV2.S vaccine versus placebo. The TCR comes from a person between 18 and 60 years old who received the Ad26.COV2.S COVID-19 vaccine or a placebo. CDR3 DNA sequence: TGTGCCAGCAGCCCCAGTCCGACAGGGGGCATTTACGAGCAGTACTTC. As protein: CASSPSPTGGIYEQYF.